A single sample is the source of the 6 T cell receptor beta chains below, sequenced in a study of cytomegalovirus exposure and HLA in healthy donors. PCR amplification relied on 60 Vbeta primers (plus 13 Jbeta primers). This table comes from immunoSEQ multiplex PCR, and its TCRdb copy is limited to in-frame clones, with some not included. The sample has 150,000 to 200,000 clones; around four fifths are singletons. Input material: PBMCs. The receptors here all came from a woman aged 18-29 years in good health and CMV-seronegative.

The chain employs TRBV10-3 and TRBJ1-5; 9 bases match TRBD1. V lost 6 bases, J lost 3 bases, and 9 bases stayed unmatched. Germline CDR1 reads ENHRY; CDR2 reads SYGVKD. The CDR3 consists of 16 residues. Here the CDR3 reads CAISAQDRGYNQPQHF. The CDR3 DNA sequence: TGTGCCATCAGCGCGCAGGACAGGGGATACAATCAGCCCCAGCATTTT.

This sequence joins TRBV4-1 and TRBJ1-2; D not resolved. The CDR3 is made up of 14 amino acids. With 0 bases removed from V and 4 bases from J, the gap between germline ends came to 9 bases. Germline lookup yields CDR1 MGHRA and CDR2 YSYEKL. The CDR3 is CASSQDEGGYGYTF. Written as DNA, the CDR3 is TGCGCCAGCAGCCAAGATGAGGGCGGCTATGGCTACACCTTC.

The rearrangement uses TRBV9 and TRBJ1-4; D is uncertain. The CDR3 is 14 residues long. The germline V gene encodes CDR1 SGDLS and CDR2 YYNGEE. V was shortened by 0 bases and J by 5 bases, with 8 bases between the two germline ends. Here the CDR3 DNA reads TGTGCCAGCAGCGTAGGGGCCCAGAATGAAAAACTGTTTTTT. This translates into CASSVGAQNEKLFF.

The chain has TRBV5-1 and TRBJ1-1, with unresolved D. Trimming stripped 5 bases from V and 7 bases from J, with 21 bases between. Germline assignment: CDR1 SGHRS and CDR2 YFSETQ. The CDR3 loop spans 15 amino acids. This CDR3 reads CASRGEAVRNNEAFF. Here the CDR3 DNA reads TGCGCCAGCAGGGGAGAAGCCGTGAGGAATAATGAAGCTTTCTTT.

The rearrangement uses TRBV7-8 and TRBJ1-4, with D possibly being TRBD1 (5 bases). Trimming pared 1 base from V and 10 bases from J, leaving 10 bases between. The CDR3 has 13 residues. Germline V lookup: CDR1 SGHVS, CDR2 FQNEAQ. The CDR3 coding sequence is TGTGCCAGCAGCTTAGAAAGGGGCCGAAAACTGTTTTTT. This sequence encodes CASSLERGRKLFF. Using reference TRBV7-8 and TRBJ1-4 for the parts outside the CDR3, the full variable domain is GAGVSQSPRYKVAKRGQDVALRCDPISGHVSLFWYQQALGQGPEFLTYFQNEAQLDKSGLPSDRFFAERPEGSVSTLKIQRTQQEDSAVYLCASSLERGRKLFFGSGTQLSVL.

This chain connects TRBV6-6 to TRBJ1-2; the match to TRBD1 covers 9 bases. The germline gives CDR1 MNHNY, CDR2 SVGAGI (reference sequence). The V gene end was trimmed by 6 bases and the J gene end by 7 bases; junction bases not matched to a gene: 12. The CDR3 is 15 residues long. The CDR3 DNA is TGTGCCAGCAGGTCGACTCGGGACAGGGCAGGTGGCTACACCTTC. Its translation is CASRSTRDRAGGYTF.